A single sample is the source of the 29 T cell receptor beta chains below, sequenced in a study of T cell repertoires in cytomegalovirus infection. TCRdb reanalysed the reads using MiXCR and keeps one entry per CDR3 protein. The sample carries around 440,000 distinct CDR3 sequences, about 11% recorded once. Source material: PBMCs. These receptor sequences come from a human donor in good health (CMV status not recorded). Some clones in this sample may be carry-over from other donors' samples.

This clonotype was counted ten times or more. The V and J genes are TRBV7-6 and TRBJ2-3, with a tentative D call TRBD2 (5 bases). This CDR3 comprises 15 residues. Germline CDR1 SGHVS, CDR2 FNYEAQ. Deletions cut 1 base from V and 2 bases from J, with 10 bases between. The CDR3 is CASSLVAGATDTQYF. The CDR3, as DNA: TGTGCCAGCAGCTTAGTCGCGGGTGCCACAGATACGCAGTATTTT. The variable domain in full, completed from reference TRBV7-6 and TRBJ2-3, reads GAGVSQSPRYKVTKRGQDVALRCDPISGHVSLYWYRQALGQGPEFLTYFNYEAQQDKSGLPNDRFSAERPEGSISTLTIQRTEQRDSAMYRCASSLVAGATDTQYFGPGTRLTVL.

The rearrangement links TRBV27 to TRBJ1-2, with TRBD1 matching over 7 bases. CDR1 is MNHEY, CDR2 SMNVEV, per germline (reference sequence). V dropped 3 bases and J dropped 8; count of bases not matched to a gene: 9. CDR3 size: 14 residues. CDR3 nucleotide sequence: TGTGCCAGCAGTTTCCGGGACAGTGCTAGGGGCTACACCTTC. Its protein product is CASSFRDSARGYTF.

Many counts were recorded for this clonotype. The chain has TRBV15 and TRBJ1-1; unclear D gene. There are 13 residues in the CDR3. Germline loops: CDR1 LNHNV, CDR2 YYDKDF (reference sequence). The V end lost 5 bases, the J end lost 0 bases, and 7 bases lay between the germline ends. In DNA, the CDR3 is TGTGCCACCAGCCAGAACATGAACACTGAAGCTTTCTTT. Its translation: CATSQNMNTEAFF.

Points on this clonotype: Here the CDR3 omits its conserved ending phenylalanine or tryptophan, so a read error is the likely source. The rearrangement links TRBV3-1 to TRBJ1-2; D possibly corresponds to TRBD1 (6 bases). The V end was cut by 6 bases, the J end by 4 bases, with 18 bases between. The CDR3 consists of 15 residues. Per the germline V gene, CDR1 is LGHDT and CDR2 is YNNKEL (reference sequence). This CDR3 is CASRRGEGVGYGYTL. The CDR3 coding sequence is TGTGCCAGCAGGCGCGGCGAGGGGGTGGGCTATGGCTACACCTTA.

The chain carries TRBV24-1 and TRBJ2-7, with TRBD1 as a possible D gene (6 bases). V was trimmed by 2 bases and J by 4 bases, leaving 8 bases between them. The CDR3 spans 13 residues. Germline V gives CDR1 KGHDR, CDR2 SFDVKD. CDR3 nucleotides: TGTGCCACCAGTGATTGGCAGGGGTACGAGCAGTACTTC. Translating gives CATSDWQGYEQYF.

This clonotype was seen many times. The chain links TRBV28 to TRBJ2-7; maybe TRBD2 (5 bases). Germline CDR1 is MDHEN and CDR2 is SYDVKM. V was cut by 4 bases and J by 3 bases, with 25 bases left in between. The CDR3 runs 18 residues. The DNA for the CDR3 is TGTGCCAGCAGTTCTCCGCCGTTTAAACTAGTGTCAGACTACGAGCAGTACTTC. It translates to CASSSPPFKLVSDYEQYF.

This sequence joins TRBV11-3 and TRBJ2-1; D is unclear. CDR1 is SGHNT, CDR2 YENEEA, per germline. V gave up 0 bases and J gave up 7 bases, with 10 bases separating them. The CDR3 sequence is 14 residues long. CDR3 residues: CASSLDSLRNEQFF. CDR3 in DNA: TGTGCCAGCAGCTTAGATAGCCTGCGAAATGAGCAGTTCTTC. Variable domain in full (rest from reference TRBV11-3 and TRBJ2-1): EAGVVQSPRYKIIEKKQPVAFWCNPISGHNTLYWYLQNLGQGPELLIRYENEEAVDDSQLPKDRFSAERLKGVDSTLKIQPAELGDSAVYLCASSLDSLRNEQFFGPGTRLTVL.

This clonotype turned up a few times. The gene calls are TRBV28 and TRBJ2-2, with 9 bases matching TRBD2. Looked up from germline, CDR1 is MDHEN and CDR2 is SYDVKM. Trimming cost V 8 bases and J 1 base; bases outside gene matches: 17. This CDR3 has 19 amino acids. Here the CDR3 DNA reads TGTGCCAGCTCGACCAGTTTCCGAGGGACTAGCAGGAACACCGGGGAGCTGTTTTTT. Translated: CASSTSFRGTSRNTGELFF.

This clonotype appeared many times. CDR3 sequence: CASSLARGHGNIQYF. The CDR3, as DNA: TGTGCCAGCAGCTTAGCCAGGGGGCATGGGAACATTCAGTACTTC. This chain joins TRBV7-2 and TRBJ2-4; 8 bases line up with TRBD1. This CDR3 is 15 amino acids long. The germline CDR1 and CDR2 sequences are SGHTA and FQGNSA. V dropped 0 bases and J dropped 7; count of bases not matched to a gene: 5.

This chain links TRBV29-1 with TRBJ2-7; no firm D call. Germline CDR1 reads SQVTM; CDR2 reads ANQGSEA. The CDR3 has 11 amino acids. V was shortened by 5 bases and J by 6 bases, with 11 bases between the two germline ends. CDR3 sequence reads: CSVREIGEQYF. CDR3 sequence (DNA): TGCAGCGTTCGTGAAATAGGCGAGCAGTACTTC.

This clonotype occurred many times. The CDR3 DNA reads as TGTGCCAGCAGTTACCCGGGACAGGGGTTAGATACGCAGTATTTT. Its translation: CASSYPGQGLDTQYF. The chain is built from TRBV6-5 and TRBJ2-3; TRBD1 agrees at 10 bases. V lost 2 bases to trimming and J lost 5 bases; unmatched junction nucleotides: 4. The CDR3 is 15 amino acids. The germline V gene has CDR1 MNHEY and CDR2 SVGAGI.

This clonotype was seen a handful of times. The rearrangement uses TRBV2 and TRBJ1-3, with a weak D call TRBD1 (5 bases). Deletions cut 7 bases from V and 4 bases from J, with 14 bases between. The CDR3 extends over 14 amino acids. Looked up from germline, CDR1 is SNHLY and CDR2 is FYNNEI. This CDR3 reads CASTGTSAGNTIYF. The DNA of the CDR3 is TGTGCCAGCACCGGGACCTCCGCGGGAAACACCATATATTTT.

The CDR3 spells CASSRDSESEQYF. The CDR3, as DNA: TGTGCCAGCAGCAGGGACAGCGAAAGCGAGCAGTACTTC. The chain couples TRBV2 to TRBJ2-7, with 7 bases identical to TRBD1. The J segment lost 6 bases and the V segment lost 6 bases, leaving 8 bases of the junction unmatched. This CDR3 spans 13 amino acids. Germline V gene sequence: CDR1 SNHLY, CDR2 FYNNEI. The variable domain in full, with the rest retrieved from reference TRBV2 and TRBJ2-7, is EPEVTQTPSHQVTQMGQEVILRCVPISNHLYFYWYRQILGQKVEFLVSFYNNEISEKSEIFDDQFSVERPDGSNFTLKIRSTKLEDSAMYFCASSRDSESEQYFGPGTRLTVT.

The chain employs TRBV20-1 and TRBJ1-3; D possibly corresponds to TRBD1 (5 bases). The CDR3 contains 17 residues. Trimming cost V 6 bases and J 0 bases, with 21 bases left between them. Germline assignment: CDR1 DFQATT and CDR2 SNEGSKA (reference sequence). The CDR3 region has the DNA TGCAGTGCAAAGGAGGACACTTCCCCGGCCTCTGGAAACACCATATATTTT. This sequence encodes CSAKEDTSPASGNTIYF.

The V and J genes are TRBV5-1 and TRBJ1-1; TRBD1 matches at 7 bases. Looked up from germline, CDR1 is SGHRS and CDR2 is YFSETQ. The CDR3 covers 15 residues. V lost 3 bases, J lost 1 base, and 6 bases stayed unmatched. The CDR3 DNA reads as TGCGCCAGCAGCTCGACCGGGACAGAGAACACTGAAGCTTTCTTT. Protein: CASSSTGTENTEAFF.

This clonotype has more than one count but fewer than ten. The chain uses TRBV4-2 and TRBJ1-1; 7 positions agree with TRBD1. After removal of 2 bases from V and 5 bases from J, the junction contained 2 bases not matched to a gene. Germline lookup yields CDR1 LGHNA and CDR2 YNFKEQ. The CDR3 covers 13 residues. CDR3: CASSQQGDTEAFF. The CDR3 DNA sequence: TGTGCCAGCAGCCAACAGGGGGATACTGAAGCTTTCTTT.

This clonotype was counted many times. The genes are TRBV6-2 or TRBV6-3 and TRBJ2-1; D unclear. The CDR3 has 13 residues. The V gene lost 6 bases and the J gene lost 8 bases, with 14 bases spanning the gap. Germline V gene sequence: CDR1 MNHEY, CDR2 SVGEGT. CDR3 amino acids: CASSRRSTHEQFF. In DNA form, the CDR3 reads TGTGCCAGCAGCCGAAGATCAACACATGAGCAGTTCTTC.

The gene calls are TRBV6-8 and TRBJ1-5; D possibly corresponds to TRBD1 (5 bases). CDR3 size: 17 residues. Looked up from germline, CDR1 is MNHGY and CDR2 is SAAAGT. V dropped 7 bases and J dropped 0 bases, with 19 bases sitting between them. Here the CDR3 DNA reads TGTGCCAGCACTCGACAGAGAGAGGTTTATAGCAATCAGCCCCAGCATTTT. As protein: CASTRQREVYSNQPQHF.

This clonotype was recorded at least ten times. The chain has TRBV7-8 and TRBJ1-1, with TRBD1 matching over 8 bases. CDR1 and CDR2 (germline): SGHVS, FQNEAQ. This CDR3 region has 13 residues. V shed 0 bases, J shed 8 bases, and the junction held 2 bases outside the gene matches. In DNA, the CDR3 is TGTGCCAGCAGCTTAGCGACAGGGGTGGAAGCTTTCTTT. Encoded protein: CASSLATGVEAFF.

This clonotype was detected ten times or more. This chain links TRBV7-2 with TRBJ2-5, with 7 positions matching TRBD1. The CDR3 spans 15 residues. CDR1 is SGHTA and CDR2 is FQGNSA in the germline V gene. V was clipped by 3 bases and J by 5 bases; unmatched bases: 9. The DNA for the CDR3 is TGTGCCAGCAGCTTTCGGACAGGTAGCCAGGAGACCCAGTACTTC. Translated, it gives CASSFRTGSQETQYF.

There are many counts of this clonotype. J is TRBJ1-4 and V is TRBV7-2; D gene ambiguous. Germline V gene lookup returns CDR1 SGHTA and CDR2 FQGNSA. This CDR3 region has 13 residues. The V end lost 5 bases, the J end lost 8 bases, and 12 bases lay between the germline ends. As DNA, the CDR3 is TGTGCCAGCAGCCGTGGGCAGGAGGAAAAACTGTTTTTT. This sequence encodes CASSRGQEEKLFF.

This clonotype was counted at least ten times. The rearrangement joins TRBV7-2 to TRBJ2-7; the match to TRBD2 covers 8 bases. This CDR3 contains 14 residues. Trimming at V came to 3 bases and at J to 4 bases, leaving 5 bases not matched to a gene. The V gene's germline CDR1 is SGHTA and CDR2 FQGNSA. CDR3 protein: CASSFGLAKYEQYF. CDR3 DNA sequence: TGTGCCAGCAGCTTTGGACTAGCAAAGTACGAGCAGTACTTC.

This clonotype has a handful of counts. The chain is built from TRBV28 and TRBJ1-6; perhaps TRBD1 as D (5 bases). This CDR3 has 15 residues. With 4 bases removed from V and 9 bases from J, the gap between germline ends came to 16 bases. Germline values: CDR1 MDHEN, CDR2 SYDVKM. The CDR3 DNA follows: TGTGCCAGCAGTTACCAACGACAGAGGGGTTCACCCCTCCACTTT. Its translation: CASSYQRQRGSPLHF. The entire variable domain, with the rest obtained from reference TRBV28 and TRBJ1-6, is as follows: DVKVTQSSRYLVKRTGEKVFLECVQDMDHENMFWYRQDPGLGLRLIYFSYDVKMKEKGDIPEGYSVSREKKERFSLILESASTNQTSMYLCASSYQRQRGSPLHFGNGTRLTVT.

This clonotype has at least ten counts. The chain links TRBV20-1 to TRBJ2-1; the match to TRBD1 covers 7 bases. The J segment lost 6 bases and the V segment lost 8 bases, leaving 4 bases of the junction unmatched. The CDR3 extends over 11 amino acids. The germline V gene encodes CDR1 DFQATT and CDR2 SNEGSKA (reference sequence). The DNA of the CDR3 is TGCAGTCCACAGGGGACCAATGAGCAGTTCTTC. Residues: CSPQGTNEQFF.

This clonotype was detected only a few times. The CDR3 DNA is TGTGCCAGCAGGGGGCCCGGCGGCTACACCTTC. This codes for CASRGPGGYTF. This chain uses TRBV2 with TRBJ1-2; D might be TRBD1 (5 bases). Trimming removed 6 bases at V and 8 bases at J, with 10 bases between. Germline V gene data show CDR1 as SNHLY and CDR2 as FYNNEI. The CDR3 sequence is 11 residues long.

The table lists this clonotype with many counts. The CDR3 DNA follows: TGTGCCAGCAGCCCCGGCTCGGGAGTAGAGACCCAGTACTTC. It encodes CASSPGSGVETQYF. The rearrangement uses TRBV7-9 and TRBJ2-5, with D perhaps TRBD2 (6 bases). The CDR3 sequence is 14 residues long. Germline assignment: CDR1 SEHNR and CDR2 FQNEAQ (reference sequence). Trimming removed 5 bases from V and 4 bases from J, with 14 bases in between. Together with reference TRBV7-9 and TRBJ2-5, the CDR3 gives the full variable domain: DTGVSQNPRHKITKRGQNVTFRCDPISEHNRLYWYRQTLGQGPEFLTYFQNEAQLEKSRLLSDRFSAERPKGSFSTLEIQRTEQGDSAMYLCASSPGSGVETQYFGPGTRLLVL.

This clonotype was recorded many times. CDR3 coding DNA: TGTGCCATCACCCCTAGCGCGGGAGGCCTCTACAATGAGCAGTTCTTC. This translates into CAITPSAGGLYNEQFF. This sequence joins TRBV10-3 and TRBJ2-1, with TRBD2 matching over 8 bases. CDR3 size: 16 residues. V dropped 7 bases and J dropped 3; count of bases not matched to a gene: 11. Germline V gives CDR1 ENHRY, CDR2 SYGVKD.

This clonotype has at least ten counts. J is TRBJ2-7 and V is TRBV19; 11 nucleotides agree with TRBD1. Losses at the gene ends were 5 bases for V and 7 bases for J; bases not matched to a gene: 10. CDR1 and CDR2 from the germline V gene are LNHDA and SQIVND (reference sequence). The CDR3 is 15 residues long. This CDR3 reads CASSSPGQGVNEQYF. The DNA for the CDR3 is TGTGCCAGTAGTTCACCGGGACAGGGGGTCAATGAGCAGTACTTC.

This clonotype has ten or more counts. The genes are TRBV7-9 and TRBJ1-1; 7 bases match TRBD1. J was trimmed by 4 bases and V by 4 bases; bases with no gene match: 21. The CDR3 is made up of 19 amino acids. The V gene's germline CDR1 is SEHNR and CDR2 FQNEAQ (reference sequence). CDR3 residues: CASSSGGDSRLLVGTEAFF. CDR3 DNA: TGTGCCAGCAGCTCAGGGGGAGACAGTCGACTTCTTGTGGGCACTGAAGCTTTCTTT.